These T cell receptor beta chains were read from a single sample in a study of PD-L1 blockade in urothelial cancer. Sequencing was performed with immunoSEQ multiplex PCR; in TCRdb, only in-frame clones are kept and a portion is missing. Found here are about 30,000 clones, roughly nine tenths of them singletons; the top ten hold roughly 8%. The starting material was PBMCs, obtained around atezolizumab (anti-PD-L1) treatment. The source of these receptors is a man at least 80 years old with urothelial cancer. The CDR3 runs from the conserved cysteine through the conserved F or W. The D gene is left open where the match is weak.

d_call	v_call	cdr3_aa
TRBD2	TRBV9	CASSVGTSGRAYEQFF
.	TRBV5-1	CASSLGDGRPVGYEQYF
TRBD2	TRBV12-5	CASGLVLRTSGRLEQFF
TRBD1	TRBV5-5	CASSLEGTVNQPQHF
.	TRBV7-2	CASSLAAPPSGANVLTF
.	TRBV5-5	CASSLVEGDRQPQHF
TRBD2	TRBV5-1	CASSLGEGTSSGANVLTF
.	TRBV4-3	CASSQVAGDQPQHF
TRBD1	TRBV5-1	CASSSDRVGYGYTF
TRBD1	TRBV4-3	CASSQVPGQYNEQFF
.	TRBV11-2	CASSTRQRNEQFF
.	TRBV5-1	CASSLGNGEVDEQYF
TRBD1	TRBV19	CAVQGQQNTEAFF
.	TRBV10-3	CAISEPLGPRGNEQFF
TRBD1	TRBV27	CASSPQGAKVPYEQYF
.	TRBV18	CASSPPQTNTQYF
TRBD1	TRBV5-4	CASSRDRDSYEQYF
.	TRBV19	CADAIRGTTSTDTQYF
TRBD2	TRBV5-5	CASTSGWTVSYNEQFF
TRBD1	TRBV28	CASNRQGISGYTF
TRBD2	TRBV6-1	CASSERDRTDTQYF
TRBD1	TRBV7-6	CASSPRTGNSGYTF
TRBD1	TRBV28	CASSSQGYSTQYF
TRBD2	TRBV30	CAWSVVPGLAGSTDTQYF
TRBD1	TRBV9	CASSVDRGLQETQYF
.	TRBV7-9	CASSLDSFRTVVEETQYF